This T cell receptor beta chain was documented in a study of shared clonotypes between healthy human individuals. Partitioning of CD4+ cells yielded a CD45RA+ naive subset and a CD45RA-negative memory subset. Study-wide points: Tissues were not sampled, only blood, and their repertoires likely differ.

TCRdb's copy holds only in-frame clones and misses some; the assay was immunoSEQ multiplex PCR. The sample has 2 million to 2.5 million clones; roughly 93% are singletons. As to this clone: Antigen: not known.

V gave up 0 bases and J gave up 0 bases, with 12 bases separating them. Germline V lookup: CDR1 SGHRS, CDR2 YFSETQ. The CDR3 runs 16 residues. The chain links TRBV5-1 to TRBJ2-5; D unresolved. Input material: naive CD4+ T cells from PBMCs. Subset meaning: CD45RA+ positively selected. This sequence originates from a man between 18 and 29 years old in good health. Some clones in this sample may be carry-over from other donors' samples. The CDR3 sequence: CASSLADVGYQETQYF. CDR3 nucleotides: TGCGCCAGCAGCTTGGCCGATGTGGGGTACCAAGAGACCCAGTACTTC.